This TCR beta chain was documented in a study of blood T cells in healthy people across ages. For the second PCR, which ran for roughly 6 to 12 cycles, a sample-barcoded 5' primer and a J-beta primer mix were used. Sequencing recovered at least 2.5 million CDR3-containing paired-end reads from each sample. Each CDR3 protein is one row after TCRdb ran MiXCR on the 5' RACE reads. The sample carries about 780,000 distinct CDR3 sequences, around 45% recorded once. This clonotype has only a few counts. Its specificity is not known. Germline CDR1 SGHTA, CDR2 FQGNSA. The CDR3 is 15 amino acids. Trimming took off 2 bases at V and 1 base at J, with 10 bases between the two ends. General study findings and limits: Unsorted PBMC input precluded a conclusive naive versus antigen-experienced comparison.

The sequence derives from an elderly man in good health. The specimen sequenced was blood. The genes are TRBV7-2 and TRBJ2-3; D remains ambiguous. This chain's CDR3 is CASSLSYGGTDTQYF. As DNA, the CDR3 is TGTGCCAGCAGCTTAAGTTATGGGGGCACAGATACGCAGTATTTT.